The 4 T cell receptor beta chains in this list originate from one sample, sequenced in a study of beta chain features in type 1 diabetes. Findings and limits, study-wide: When Type 1 diabetes patients were examined, their TCRB CDR3s proved moderately but significantly shorter in all four CD4+ subsets.

Their recognized antigens are unknown. What was sequenced were expressed TCRB transcripts, since all of the isolated RNA had been reverse transcribed. Assay used: immunoSEQ multiplex PCR; TCRdb lists only in-frame clones, some missing. This sample has approximately 280,000 clones; 14% to 15% occur once, and the top ten carry 0.015% to 0.019%. Material: naive CD4+ T cells from blood. These receptors all stem from a man aged 18-30 years with type 1 diabetes.

The V gene is TRBV6-6, the J gene TRBJ2-7; 7 bases are shared with TRBD2. In germline, CDR1 is MNHNY, CDR2 SVGAGI (reference sequence). V shed 5 bases and J 5 bases; nucleotides not matched to a gene: 6. This CDR3 has 13 amino acids. Here the CDR3 reads CASSAQGTNEQYF. CDR3 in DNA: TGTGCCAGCAGTGCCCAAGGGACTAACGAGCAGTACTTC.

The rearrangement links TRBV5-1 to TRBJ2-5, with D tentatively TRBD1 (6 bases). Germline assignment: CDR1 SGHRS and CDR2 YFSETQ. The V and J ends lost 5 bases and 0 bases respectively, with 14 bases between them. This CDR3 is 15 amino acids long. The CDR3 loop is CASRDIQGNQETQYF. In nucleotides, the CDR3 is TGCGCCAGCAGGGACATACAGGGAAACCAAGAGACCCAGTACTTC.

This clone was picked up a small number of times. The gene calls are TRBV19 and TRBJ1-1; a weak D match, TRBD1 (6 bases). The germline V gene has CDR1 LNHDA and CDR2 SQIVND (reference sequence). The CDR3 runs to 12 residues. Trimming took off 3 bases at V and 5 bases at J, with 7 bases between the two ends. The chain's CDR3 is CASSIRGTEAFF. The CDR3 bases are TGTGCCAGTAGTATCAGGGGAACTGAAGCTTTCTTT. The whole variable domain, remainder taken from reference TRBV19 and TRBJ1-1, is DGGITQSPKYLFRKEGQNVTLSCEQNLNHDAMYWYRQDPGQGLRLIYYSQIVNDFQKGDIAEGYSVSREKKESFPLTVTSAQKNPTAFYLCASSIRGTEAFFGQGTRLTVV.

The chain recombines TRBV25-1 with TRBJ2-5; 8 bases map to TRBD1. The CDR3 extends over 16 amino acids. Trimming cost V 1 base and J 6 bases; bases outside gene matches: 10. The germline V gene has CDR1 MGHDK and CDR2 SYGVNS. CDR3 coding DNA: TGTGCCAGCAGTGAATCGGACAGGGCGGGATGGAAGACCCAGTACTTC. As protein: CASSESDRAGWKTQYF.